Listed here are 21 T cell receptor beta chains from one sample, sequenced in a study of T cells in tuberculosis. TCRdb keeps only in-frame clones here, not all; method: immunoSEQ multiplex PCR. This table holds over 30,000 clones, approximately 93% found once. Time point noted: new active TB diagnosis, blood taken before or within 7 days of starting treatment. The specimen comprised PBMCs, sampled at tuberculosis diagnosis. These TCRs come from an adult with tuberculosis.

The genes are TRBV9 and TRBJ2-1; 10 bases line up with TRBD2. Germline assignment: CDR1 SGDLS and CDR2 YYNGEE. CDR3 length: 13 amino acids. V dropped 7 bases and J dropped 9; count of bases not matched to a gene: 7. The CDR3 protein is CASGPSGSGEQFF. The CDR3 DNA is TGTGCCAGCGGACCTAGCGGGAGTGGTGAGCAGTTCTTC.

The chain uses TRBV28 and TRBJ1-2, with D maybe TRBD1 (5 bases). The CDR3 is 13 residues long. V was trimmed by 5 bases and J by 3 bases, leaving 10 bases between them. Germline values: CDR1 MDHEN, CDR2 SYDVKM. CDR3 sequence (DNA): TGTGCCAGCAGTGCGTCAGGGTACTATGGCTACACCTTC. Its protein product is CASSASGYYGYTF.

The CDR3 reads CASGLAGQETQYF. DNA of the CDR3: TGTGCCAGCGGGCTAGCGGGGCAAGAGACCCAGTACTTC. This chain uses TRBV2 with TRBJ2-5; 9 bases align to TRBD2. Germline lookup yields CDR1 SNHLY and CDR2 FYNNEI. V trimming: 8 bases; J trimming: 2 bases; junction bases outside the gene matches: 3. This CDR3 has 13 residues.

The chain recombines TRBV6-1 with TRBJ2-7, with 10 bases lining up with TRBD1. This CDR3 has 15 residues. The trim removed 3 bases at V and 2 bases at J, leaving 4 bases unmatched. CDR1 and CDR2 from the germline V gene are MNHNS and SASEGT. The DNA for the CDR3 is TGTGCCAGCAGTGATACCGGGACAGGGGCCTACGAGCAGTACTTC. Its protein is CASSDTGTGAYEQYF.

Regarding this clone: One end of the junction fails to match germline, which may point to a read error. This CDR3 reads CASSSTSSHNEQFF. DNA of the CDR3: TGCGCCAGCAGCTCGACTAGCTCCCACAATGAGCAGTTCTTC. V and J are TRBV5-1 and TRBJ2-1; 7 positions match TRBD2. CDR1 and CDR2 (germline): SGHRS, YFSETQ. The CDR3 consists of 14 residues.

In its sample, this clone was seen once. The chain couples TRBV12-5 to TRBJ1-1; TRBD1 aligns across 8 bases. The CDR3 sequence is 11 residues long. Germline trimming cut 6 bases from V and 11 bases from J; bases unmatched to any gene: 5. Germline CDR1 and CDR2: LGHNT and FRNRAP. CDR3 sequence reads: CASGSWTGAFF. The CDR3 nucleotides read TGTGCTAGTGGATCTTGGACAGGGGCTTTCTTT.

This chain uses TRBV9 with TRBJ1-2; 7 positions match TRBD1. Germline trimming cut 3 bases from V and 0 bases from J; bases unmatched to any gene: 2. Germline loops: CDR1 SGDLS, CDR2 YYNGEE. The CDR3 consists of 14 residues. This CDR3 is CASSGQGANYGYTF. CDR3 in DNA: TGTGCCAGCAGCGGACAGGGAGCTAACTATGGCTACACCTTC.

The J gene is TRBJ1-3, the V gene TRBV30; perhaps TRBD1 as D (5 bases). CDR3 size: 14 residues. The germline gives CDR1 GTSNPN, CDR2 SVGIG (reference sequence). Trimming took off 0 bases at V and 4 bases at J, with 10 bases between the two ends. DNA for the CDR3: TGTGCCTGGAGTGTTGGGGGGTCCGGAAACACCATATATTTT. This gives the protein CAWSVGGSGNTIYF. The variable domain in full, with the rest retrieved from reference TRBV30 and TRBJ1-3, is SQTIHQWPATLVQPVGSPLSLECTVEGTSNPNLYWYRQAAGRGLQLLFYSVGIGQISSEVPQNLSASRPQDRQFILSSKKLLLSDSGFYLCAWSVGGSGNTIYFGEGSWLTVV.

V gene TRBV23-1 combines with J gene TRBJ2-3, with TRBD1 identical over 8 bases. TRBV23-1 is designated an ORF whose function remains uncertain. V trimming: 0 bases; J trimming: 3 bases; junction bases outside the gene matches: 8. This CDR3 has 17 amino acids. The DNA for the CDR3 is TGCGCCAGCAGTCAATCGATCAGGGGGCTTATGACAGATACGCAGTATTTT. It encodes CASSQSIRGLMTDTQYF.

The V call is TRBV30, the J call TRBJ2-1, with 9 bases lining up with TRBD1. The length of the CDR3 is 16 residues. From germline, CDR1 is GTSNPN and CDR2 SVGIG (reference sequence). J gave up 2 bases and V 5 bases, and 10 bases lay outside the gene matches. CDR3: CAWSGQGTGPYNEQFF. For the CDR3, the DNA is TGTGCCTGGTCTGGCCAAGGGACAGGGCCCTACAATGAGCAGTTCTTC.

This chain connects TRBV15 to TRBJ2-7, with a weak D call TRBD1 (5 bases). This CDR3 has 14 amino acids. Trimming left V 0 bases short and J 6 bases short, with 12 bases between. Germline CDR1 reads LNHNV; CDR2 reads YYDKDF (reference sequence). The CDR3 region is CATSREFQGTEQYF. Here the CDR3 DNA reads TGTGCCACCAGCAGAGAGTTTCAGGGAACCGAGCAGTACTTC. Full variable domain (remainder filled in from reference TRBV15 and TRBJ2-7): DAMVIQNPRYQVTQFGKPVTLSCSQTLNHNVMYWYQQKSSQAPKLLFHYYDKDFNNEADTPDNFQSRRPNTSFCFLDIRSPGLGDTAMYLCATSREFQGTEQYFGPGTRLTVT.

This chain's CDR3 is CASSLEQNSPLHF. The CDR3 bases are TGTGCCAGCAGCTTAGAACAGAATTCACCCCTCCACTTT. The chain has TRBV11-2 and TRBJ1-6, with D hard to call. Trimming pared 0 bases from V and 7 bases from J, leaving 4 bases between. Germline CDR1 SGHAT, CDR2 FQNNGV. This CDR3 is 13 amino acids long.

This clone has just one count. This sequence joins TRBV18 and TRBJ2-3, with D perhaps matching TRBD1 (5 bases). The germline V and J ends were trimmed by 2 bases and 4 bases, with 10 bases remaining between them. Per germline, CDR1 KGHSH and CDR2 LQKENI. The length of the CDR3 is 14 residues. The CDR3 reads CASSPTTGSDTQYF. Written as DNA, the CDR3 is TGTGCCAGCTCACCAACAACAGGATCAGATACGCAGTATTTT.

V gene TRBV6-1 combines with J gene TRBJ2-1; TRBD2 matches 9 bases. CDR1 is MNHNS and CDR2 is SASEGT in the germline V gene. V lost 2 bases to trimming and J lost 1 base; unmatched junction nucleotides: 12. The CDR3 has 19 residues. This CDR3 is CASSELAGLQSRSYNEQFF. CDR3 nucleotide sequence: TGTGCCAGCAGTGAACTAGCGGGACTACAAAGCCGTTCCTACAATGAGCAGTTCTTC.

The chain uses TRBV5-1 and TRBJ2-3; a possible D gene is TRBD1 (6 bases). The length of the CDR3 is 15 residues. V shed 0 bases and J shed 7 bases, with 15 bases lying between them. Germline CDR1 is SGHRS and CDR2 is YFSETQ. DNA of the CDR3: TGCGCCAGCAGCTTGGTGGCCGGGACAACAAATACGCAGTATTTT. This sequence encodes CASSLVAGTTNTQYF.

CDR3 protein: CASSQRSGSTIEQFF. CDR3 sequence (DNA): TGCGCCAGCAGCCAACGCAGCGGGAGTACGATTGAGCAGTTCTTC. This sequence joins TRBV4-1 and TRBJ2-1; 8 nucleotides align to TRBD2. The CDR3 is 15 residues long. Germline V gene lookup returns CDR1 MGHRA and CDR2 YSYEKL. V dropped 2 bases and J dropped 9; count of bases not matched to a gene: 9.

V is TRBV6-6 and J is TRBJ2-7; 12 positions match TRBD2. V trimming: 2 bases; J trimming: 6 bases; junction bases outside the gene matches: 8. CDR3 length equals 16 residues. CDR1 and CDR2 (germline): MNHNY, SVGAGI (reference sequence). CDR3 sequence (DNA): TGTGCCAGCAGTTACGTACTTGGACTAGCGGGAAGCGAGCAGTACTTC. This encodes CASSYVLGLAGSEQYF.

V usage is TRBV5-1 and J usage is TRBJ1-6; 7 nucleotides align to TRBD1. Trimming at V came to 4 bases and at J to 0 bases, leaving 10 bases not matched to a gene. The germline V gene encodes CDR1 SGHRS and CDR2 YFSETQ. This CDR3 has 18 residues. The chain's CDR3 is CASSLGDSTSSYNSPLHF. Here the CDR3 DNA reads TGCGCCAGCAGCCTGGGGGACAGCACGAGCTCCTATAATTCACCCCTCCACTTT.

This clone was seen once. The chain couples TRBV27 to TRBJ2-5; maybe TRBD1 (6 bases). The V end lost 4 bases, the J end lost 1 base, and 7 bases lay between the germline ends. Germline V gives CDR1 MNHEY, CDR2 SMNVEV (reference sequence). The CDR3 is 13 amino acids. CDR3: CASSYRVQETQYF. The CDR3 coding sequence is TGTGCCAGCAGTTACAGGGTCCAAGAGACCCAGTACTTC.

The chain recombines TRBV7-8 with TRBJ1-4; no clear D. This CDR3 has 17 residues. Germline CDR1 is SGHVS and CDR2 is FQNEAQ. Deletions cut 1 base from V and 3 bases from J, with 15 bases between. The CDR3 protein is CASSLEIPGFSNEKLFF. The CDR3 DNA reads TGTGCCAGCAGCTTAGAGATCCCGGGGTTCTCTAATGAAAAACTGTTTTTT.

The chain links TRBV5-6 to TRBJ1-3; TRBD1 might be the D (5 bases). This CDR3 comprises 18 residues. Germline-derived CDR1 and CDR2 are SGHDT and YYEEEE. V was clipped by 0 bases and J by 3 bases, with 19 bases between them. The CDR3 coding sequence is TGTGCCAGCAGCTTGGGGGACTGGCCGACCAGTCATGGAAACACCATATATTTT. Translating gives CASSLGDWPTSHGNTIYF. The full variable domain, with the rest looked up from reference TRBV5-6 and TRBJ1-3, is DAGVTQSPTHLIKTRGQQVTLRCSPKSGHDTVSWYQQALGQGPQFIFQYYEEEERQRGNFPDRFSGHQFPNYSSELNVNALLLGDSALYLCASSLGDWPTSHGNTIYFGEGSWLTVV.